This section outlines one TCR beta chain sequence together with its context. Antigen specificity is unknown. In TCRdb, the 5' RACE reads were re-called with MiXCR into one record per CDR3 protein. Among 30,000 to 45,000 distinct CDR3 sequences, 16% were seen once, and the ten largest hold 45%. V lost 7 bases and J lost 2, with 9 bases in between. This CDR3 region has 11 residues. In germline, CDR1 is DFQATT, CDR2 SNEGSKA (reference sequence). This specimen comes from a study of CD8 T cells in ankylosing spondylitis. Study-wide points: Ankylosing spondylitis blood appeared to carry a characteristic TCR beta motif of roughly eight highly homologous variants. Relatively scarce in peripheral blood, disease-linked clones were CD8+. Enrichment of disease-linked clones was reportedly significant in matched ankylosing spondylitis synovial fluid.

Source material: blood. The source is a male donor with ankylosing spondylitis or in good health (not recorded which). This chain uses TRBV20-1 with TRBJ2-7; tentatively, D is TRBD2 (6 bases). The CDR3 DNA reads TGCAGTGTGAGGAGGGCCTACGAGCAGTACTTC. Translating it yields CSVRRAYEQYF.